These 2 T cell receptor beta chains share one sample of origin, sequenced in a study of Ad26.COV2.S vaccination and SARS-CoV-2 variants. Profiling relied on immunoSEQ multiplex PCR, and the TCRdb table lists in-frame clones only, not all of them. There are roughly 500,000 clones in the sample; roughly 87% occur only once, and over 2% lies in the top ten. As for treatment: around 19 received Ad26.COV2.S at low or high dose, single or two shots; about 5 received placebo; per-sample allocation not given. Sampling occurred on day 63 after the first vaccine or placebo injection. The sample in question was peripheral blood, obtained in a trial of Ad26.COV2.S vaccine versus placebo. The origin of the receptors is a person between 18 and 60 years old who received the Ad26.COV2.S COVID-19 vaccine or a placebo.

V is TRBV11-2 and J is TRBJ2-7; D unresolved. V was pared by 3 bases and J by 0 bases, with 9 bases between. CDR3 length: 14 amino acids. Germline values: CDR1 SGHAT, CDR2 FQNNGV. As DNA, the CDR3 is TGTGCCAGCAGCTTTGAATCCCGCTCCTACGAGCAGTACTTC. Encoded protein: CASSFESRSYEQYF.

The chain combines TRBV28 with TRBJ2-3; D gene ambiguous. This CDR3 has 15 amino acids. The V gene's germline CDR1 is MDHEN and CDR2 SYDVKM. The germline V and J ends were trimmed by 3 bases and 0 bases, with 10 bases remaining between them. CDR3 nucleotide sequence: TGTGCCAGCAGTTTGGCTGGTGGGAGCACAGATACGCAGTATTTT. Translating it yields CASSLAGGSTDTQYF.